The rows below give T cell receptor beta chains drawn from one sample of a study of early T cells in non-severe SARS-CoV-2 infection. TCRdb re-analysed the 5' RACE reads in MiXCR, keeping a single row per CDR3 protein. The sample yields 25,000 to 35,000 distinct CDR3 sequences, 2.9% seen once. The specimen was whole blood. The receptors were sampled from an adult who was a healthcare worker with PCR-confirmed SARS-CoV-2 infection or an uninfected control (not recorded which). The CDR3 runs from the conserved cysteine through the conserved F or W. A D gene is named only where the DNA matches it firmly. Clone size is stated in some rows and not others, as once, few, many or a class when expanded.

TRBD1 | TRBJ1-5 | TRBV6-2/TRBV6-3 | many | TGTGCCAGCAGACAGGGGACAAGTCAGCCCCAGCATTTT | CASRQGTSQPQHF
. | TRBJ2-5 | TRBV7-8 | many | TGTGCCAGCAGCTTAGACAGGGGAGGAGAGACCCAGTACTTC | CASSLDRGGETQYF
. | TRBJ1-4 | TRBV6-5 | many | TGTGCCAGCAGTTACTCCCGTAATGAAAAACTGTTTTTT | CASSYSRNEKLFF
TRBD1 | TRBJ2-3 | TRBV29-1 | many | TGCAGCGTTGAAACCGGGACAGGGGAACCAGATACGCAGTATTTT | CSVETGTGEPDTQYF
. | TRBJ2-2 | TRBV5-1 | many | TGCGCCAGCGCCGGCCAGGGGTACACCGGGGAGCTGTTTTTT | CASAGQGYTGELFF
. | TRBJ2-3 | TRBV2 | many | TGTGCCAGCAGCGCCCGCGATACGCAGTATTTT | CASSARDTQYF
. | TRBJ2-6 | TRBV5-1 | many | TGCGCCAGCAGCAACAGGGCAGATTCAATAGGGGCCAACGTCCTGACTTTC | CASSNRADSIGANVLTF
TRBD1 | TRBJ1-5 | TRBV2 | many | TGTGCCAGCAGCGGACAGGGGTTCGGTCAGCCCCAGCATTTT | CASSGQGFGQPQHF
TRBD1 | TRBJ1-2 | TRBV5-1 | . | TGCGCCAGCAGTTTATGGGGACAGGACTATGGCTACACCTTC | CASSLWGQDYGYTF
TRBD1 | TRBJ1-1 | TRBV7-6 | many | TGTGCCAGCAAAACCGGGACAGGTGGAATGAACACTGAAGCTTTCTTT | CASKTGTGGMNTEAFF
. | TRBJ1-3 | TRBV6-1 | many | TGTGCCAGCAGTGAAGCGGGGGGTTCTGGAAACACCATATATTTT | CASSEAGGSGNTIYF
TRBD2 | TRBJ2-2 | TRBV7-2 | few | TGTGCCAGCACCCTACAGACTAGCGGGTTCACCGGGGAGCTGTTTTTT | CASTLQTSGFTGELFF
TRBD1 | TRBJ2-3 | TRBV2 | . | TGTGCCAGCACCGGGACAGGGGGCAGAGATACGCAGTATTTT | CASTGTGGRDTQYF
. | TRBJ1-6 | TRBV10-3 | many | TGTGCCATCAACGGGGGTCGAGATTCACCCCTCCACTTT | CAINGGRDSPLHF
. | TRBJ2-5 | TRBV5-1 | many | TGCGCCAGCAGCTTGGTAAATAGCTTTGGTGAGACCCAGTACTTC | CASSLVNSFGETQYF
. | TRBJ1-6 | TRBV12-2 | medium-sized | TGTGCATGGACCGGGACAGGGATTTTGGAGAATTCACCCCTCCACTTT | CAWTGTGILENSPLHF
. | TRBJ1-2 | TRBV12-3/TRBV12-4 | few | TGTGCCAGCAGTAGGGACCTGGGGGGCTACACCTTC | CASSRDLGGYTF
. | TRBJ2-4 | TRBV21-1 | many | TGTGCCAGCAGCAAACTGTCGGCATCCAAAAACATTCAGTACTTC | CASSKLSASKNIQYF
. | TRBJ2-2 | TRBV12-3/TRBV12-4 | . | TGTGCCAGCAGGGGGCAAGGAACCGGGGAGCTGTTTTTT | CASRGQGTGELFF
. | TRBJ2-5 | TRBV5-5 | many | TGTGCCAGCAGCTTCAACGGGTACGGCGAGACCCAGTACTTC | CASSFNGYGETQYF
TRBD1 | TRBJ1-6 | TRBV12-3/TRBV12-4 | many | TGTGCCAGCAGTACAACAGGGGGCGCATCACCCCTCCACTTT | CASSTTGGASPLHF
. | TRBJ1-1 | TRBV20-1 | many | TGCAGTGCTAAGGAAGGCCTGAACACTGAAGCTTTCTTT | CSAKEGLNTEAFF
TRBD1 | TRBJ1-1 | TRBV30 | many | TGTGCCCGGAGTGTACTTGGAGGGGGCGAAGCTTTCTTT | CARSVLGGGEAFF
TRBD2 | TRBJ2-5 | TRBV29-1 | many | TGCAGCGTTTTCGCGGGGGGCCTGACCCAGTACTTC | CSVFAGGLTQYF
. | TRBJ2-4 | TRBV7-2 | many | TGTGCCAGCAGTTCTAAGGTCGGGGGCTTAGCCAAAAACATTCAGTACTTC | CASSSKVGGLAKNIQYF
. | TRBJ1-6 | TRBV5-1 | many | TGCGCCAGCAGCGAGGTCCTTACGGGCTCACCCCTCCACTTT | CASSEVLTGSPLHF
. | TRBJ1-5 | TRBV7-2 | many | TGTGCCAGCAGCACCCAGGGCAATCAGCCCCAGCATTTT | CASSTQGNQPQHF
. | TRBJ1-5 | TRBV19 | many | TGTGCCAGTAGTATCGGGTCAGGGGTTAGCAATCAGCCCCAGCATTTT | CASSIGSGVSNQPQHF
. | TRBJ2-4 | TRBV21-1 | many | TGTGCCAGCAGCAAAGTGTCGCGTGGTCTAGCCAAAAACATTCAGTACTTC | CASSKVSRGLAKNIQYF
. | TRBJ2-4 | TRBV3-1 | . | TGTGCCAGCAGCCAAGCAGGGGGGGCCAAAAACATTCAGTACTTC | CASSQAGGAKNIQYF
TRBD2 | TRBJ2-3 | TRBV6-4 | many | TGTGCCAGCCGCGAGCGGGGGGGCACAGATACGCAGTATTTT | CASRERGGTDTQYF
. | TRBJ1-6 | TRBV4-2 | many | TGTGCCAGCAGCCAAGGGGCCGGACAGTCCAATTCACCCCTCCACTTT | CASSQGAGQSNSPLHF
. | TRBJ1-5 | TRBV7-2 | many | TGTGCCAGCAGCTTAGGAGAGGGGGGAGAGCCCCAGCATTTT | CASSLGEGGEPQHF
TRBD1 | TRBJ1-3 | TRBV12-3/TRBV12-4 | many | TGTGCCAGCAGCTCGAGGGACAGGGGGCCTCGAAACACCATATATTTT | CASSSRDRGPRNTIYF
TRBD1 | TRBJ1-1 | TRBV6-1 | few | TGTGCCAGCAGTGGGACAGGCCGATCGGGCACTGAAGCTTTCTTT | CASSGTGRSGTEAFF
. | TRBJ1-2 | TRBV30 | many | TGTGCCGGGTGGCACGATCGTGGCTACACCTTC | CAGWHDRGYTF
TRBD1 | TRBJ1-5 | TRBV5-1 | many | TGCGCCAGCAGCTTGGCAGGGGGGGCGTATCAGCCCCAGCATTTT | CASSLAGGAYQPQHF
. | TRBJ2-1 | TRBV5-1 | few | TGCGCCAGCAGCTCCTTCTTGGGGCCCAATGAGCAGTTCTTC | CASSSFLGPNEQFF
. | TRBJ1-2 | TRBV30 | many | TGTGCCTGGACCCCTCCGGGACACGACCTACTAGGGTCCTATGGCTACACCTTC | CAWTPPGHDLLGSYGYTF
. | TRBJ2-1 | TRBV27 | medium-sized | TGTGCCAGCAGGGGGGGCTCCTACAATGAGCAGTTCTTC | CASRGGSYNEQFF
TRBD1 | TRBJ2-1 | TRBV27 | . | TGTGCCAGCACCACAGGGGGCGGTTACAATGAGCAGTTCTTC | CASTTGGGYNEQFF
. | TRBJ1-1 | TRBV20-1 | many | TGCAGTGCTAGAGAGGGCCAGGGCACTGAAGCTTTCTTT | CSAREGQGTEAFF
. | TRBJ2-5 | TRBV5-4 | many | TGTGCCAGCAGCCCGGACCGGTCGCAAGAGACCCAGTACTTC | CASSPDRSQETQYF
. | TRBJ2-2 | TRBV11-1 | many | TGTGCCAGCAGCTTAGAAGCCCGGGCAATCGAGCTGTTTTTT | CASSLEARAIELFF
. | TRBJ2-1 | TRBV19 | many | TGTGCCAGTAGTATTGGGCGGTACTCCTACAATGAGCAGTTCTTC | CASSIGRYSYNEQFF
. | TRBJ1-2 | TRBV12-3/TRBV12-4 | many | TGTGCCAGCAGTTTAGATAAGGCTAACTATGGCTACACCTTC | CASSLDKANYGYTF
TRBD1 | TRBJ2-1 | TRBV5-1 | many | TGCGCCAGCAGCTTGGTGGCAGGGGGCAACTCCTACAATGAGCAGTTCTTC | CASSLVAGGNSYNEQFF
. | TRBJ1-4 | TRBV15 | many | TGTGCCACCAGCAGAGGAGGGATTGCAACTAATGAAAAACTGTTTTTT | CATSRGGIATNEKLFF
. | TRBJ2-6 | TRBV29-1 | . | TGCAGCGTTGAAGATCGGCGTAGAATCTCTGGGGCCAACGTCCTGACTTTC | CSVEDRRRISGANVLTF
. | TRBJ2-3 | TRBV5-1 | many | TGCGCCAGCAGCCTCAAAGGGGGGGCCCCAGATACGCAGTATTTT | CASSLKGGAPDTQYF
. | TRBJ2-1 | TRBV9 | many | TGTGCCAGCAGCGTAGACCGCCAGCCTGCTAGGGAGCAGTTCTTC | CASSVDRQPAREQFF
TRBD1 | TRBJ2-1 | TRBV2 | many | TGTGCCAGCAGTCGGGACAGCAGTACCCATGAGCAGTTCTTC | CASSRDSSTHEQFF
. | TRBJ2-6 | TRBV6-1 | many | TGTGCCAGCAGCCCCCTTTCCTCAAAGGGGCTGACCAGCTCTGGGGCCAACGTCCTGACTTTC | CASSPLSSKGLTSSGANVLTF
TRBD1 | TRBJ1-1 | TRBV19 | many | TGTGCCAGTAGTATCACCGGGACAGGGAGTACTGAAGCTTTCTTT | CASSITGTGSTEAFF
. | TRBJ1-5 | TRBV19 | many | TGTGCCAGTAGTATAGTATTAAATAGCAATCAGCCCCAGCATTTT | CASSIVLNSNQPQHF
TRBD2 | TRBJ2-1 | TRBV6-2/TRBV6-3 | medium-sized | TGTGCCAGCAGGGGGACTAGCGGGGGTTTTGAGCAGTTCTTC | CASRGTSGGFEQFF
. | TRBJ2-5 | TRBV29-1 | few | TGCAGCGGGGGGCGGTCCCAAGAGACCCAGTACTTC | CSGGRSQETQYF
. | TRBJ2-2 | TRBV12-3/TRBV12-4 | many | TGTGCCAGCAGTTTGGCCCCTCCCGGACTATCCGGGGAGCTGTTTTTT | CASSLAPPGLSGELFF
. | TRBJ1-5 | TRBV2 | many | TGTGCCAGCAGCCGAACGCGGACCATAAAGGGCAATCAGCCCCAGCATTTT | CASSRTRTIKGNQPQHF
. | TRBJ1-1 | TRBV4-1 | many | TGCGCCAGCAGCCAAGATGGCCCTGGGGCTTTCTTT | CASSQDGPGAFF